This record covers a single TCR beta chain. The antigen is unknown. The sample originates from a study of OX40 agonist ivuxolimab in advanced cancers. Study as a whole: Three dose-escalation patients had partial responses: one with hepatocellular carcinoma and two with cutaneous melanoma. General observations from the study: Individuals who were partial responders at 0.1-3.0 mg/kg had clonal expansion that ranked among the lowest. Circulating CD4+ and CD8+ T cells showed clonal expansion by week 6 at 0.1 to 3.0 mg/kg.

With autoimmune disease history or systemic immunosuppression, patients were excluded. Between the trimmed V and J ends, which lost 4 bases and 10 bases, there was a span of 14 bases. In germline, CDR1 is SGHTA, CDR2 FQGNSA. The CDR3 loop spans 13 amino acids. TCRdb's table, derived via immunoSEQ multiplex PCR, lists solely in-frame clones and lacks some. The table records under 85,000 clones, more than 70% of them present only once. The chain links TRBV7-2 to TRBJ2-1; D might be TRBD1 (6 bases). This receptor was taken from an adult with an advanced solid tumor such as melanoma, head and neck, liver or kidney cancer. This specimen consisted of CD4+ or CD8+ T cells sorted from blood, obtained in a trial of the OX40 agonist ivuxolimab. Here the CDR3 reads CASSSTQGFEQFF. The CDR3 DNA sequence: TGTGCCAGCAGCTCGACCCAGGGGTTCGAGCAGTTCTTC.